The rows below give T cell receptor beta chains drawn from one sample of a study of EBV T-cell therapy then PD-1 blockade in nasopharyngeal carcinoma. Their cognate antigens are unknown. Generated by immunoSEQ multiplex PCR, the TCRdb table keeps only in-frame clones and is missing some. The table includes 15,000 to 20,000 clones, over 80% detected once. The sample was CD8+ T cells from blood, taken at day 0 from a patient whose treatment included autologous EBV-specific T cells and nivolumab. These receptors originate from a man in his forties or fifties with nasopharyngeal carcinoma. Both conserved end residues are part of each CDR3. The order of the fields is clone size, J gene, V gene, D gene, CDR3 protein, CDR3 DNA. A D gene is named only where the DNA matches it firmly. A clone size is listed for some rows: how often the clone was seen (once, few, many), or a class if it is expanded.

clone size: NA
J gene: TRBJ2-3
V gene: TRBV10-3
D gene: NA
CDR3 protein: CAISGTPSTDTQYF
CDR3 DNA: TGTGCCATCAGTGGGACACCTAGCACAGATACGCAGTATTTT

clone size: NA
J gene: TRBJ2-1
V gene: TRBV6-4
D gene: TRBD2
CDR3 protein: CASSVTDAGGHEQFF
CDR3 DNA: TGTGCCAGCAGCGTGACGGACGCGGGGGGGCATGAGCAGTTCTTC

clone size: NA
J gene: TRBJ2-7
V gene: TRBV27
D gene: NA
CDR3 protein: CASSFGPSSYEQYF
CDR3 DNA: TGTGCCAGCAGTTTCGGTCCGAGCTCCTACGAGCAGTACTTC

clone size: NA
J gene: TRBJ1-5
V gene: TRBV27
D gene: NA
CDR3 protein: CASSLRYANQPQHF
CDR3 DNA: TGTGCCAGCAGTTTACGGTACGCGAATCAGCCCCAGCATTTT

clone size: NA
J gene: TRBJ2-3
V gene: TRBV27
D gene: NA
CDR3 protein: CASSLFIQPGNTDTQYF
CDR3 DNA: TGTGCCAGCAGCCTTTTCATCCAGCCAGGGAACACAGATACGCAGTATTTT

clone size: once
J gene: TRBJ2-3
V gene: TRBV27
D gene: NA
CDR3 protein: CASSFGSAPDTQYF
CDR3 DNA: TGTGCCAGCAGTTTCGGCAGTGCCCCAGATACGCAGTATTTT

clone size: NA
J gene: TRBJ2-3
V gene: TRBV6-1
D gene: NA
CDR3 protein: CASSPGVGTDTQYF
CDR3 DNA: TGTGCCAGCAGTCCCGGGGTGGGTACAGATACGCAGTATTTT

clone size: NA
J gene: TRBJ1-5
V gene: TRBV6-1
D gene: NA
CDR3 protein: CASSEAGQGKNQPQHF
CDR3 DNA: TGTGCCAGCAGTGAAGCAGGGCAGGGAAAGAATCAGCCCCAGCATTTT

clone size: NA
J gene: TRBJ2-7
V gene: TRBV6-5
D gene: TRBD2
CDR3 protein: CASSRGSSYEQYF
CDR3 DNA: TGTGCCAGCTCGCGGGGGAGCTCCTACGAGCAGTACTTC

clone size: NA
J gene: TRBJ2-3
V gene: TRBV7-6
D gene: NA
CDR3 protein: CASSWGGVSTDTQYF
CDR3 DNA: TGTGCCAGCAGCTGGGGCGGGGTCTCCACAGATACGCAGTATTTT

clone size: NA
J gene: TRBJ1-1
V gene: TRBV18
D gene: NA
CDR3 protein: CASSPGGGANTEAFF
CDR3 DNA: TGTGCCAGCTCACCTGGTGGGGGGGCGAACACTGAAGCTTTCTTT

clone size: NA
J gene: TRBJ2-1
V gene: TRBV27
D gene: TRBD1
CDR3 protein: CASSPRTGGSYNEQFF
CDR3 DNA: TGTGCCAGCAGTCCCCGGACAGGGGGCAGCTACAATGAGCAGTTCTTC

clone size: few
J gene: TRBJ2-5
V gene: TRBV28
D gene: NA
CDR3 protein: CASSVAQETQYF
CDR3 DNA: TGTGCCAGCAGCGTAGCCCAAGAGACCCAGTACTTC

clone size: NA
J gene: TRBJ2-6
V gene: TRBV6-5
D gene: NA
CDR3 protein: CASSYGGFSGANVLTF
CDR3 DNA: TGTGCCAGCAGTTACGGAGGGTTCTCTGGGGCCAACGTCCTGACTTTC

clone size: NA
J gene: TRBJ1-4
V gene: TRBV9
D gene: NA
CDR3 protein: CASSGPFNEKLFF
CDR3 DNA: TGTGCCAGCAGCGGACCTTTTAATGAAAAACTGTTTTTT

clone size: few
J gene: TRBJ2-3
V gene: TRBV6-4
D gene: NA
CDR3 protein: CASSDSVGGGSTDTQYF
CDR3 DNA: TGTGCCAGCAGTGACTCCGTAGGGGGGGGAAGCACAGATACGCAGTATTTT

clone size: NA
J gene: TRBJ1-3
V gene: TRBV7-2
D gene: TRBD1
CDR3 protein: CASSRSTGSGNTIYF
CDR3 DNA: TGTGCCAGCAGCCGTTCGACAGGGTCGGGAAACACCATATATTTT

clone size: NA
J gene: TRBJ2-5
V gene: TRBV7-7
D gene: TRBD1
CDR3 protein: CASSEGTVRSLETQYF
CDR3 DNA: TGTGCCAGCAGCGAAGGGACAGTTAGATCCCTAGAGACCCAGTACTTC

clone size: NA
J gene: TRBJ1-1
V gene: TRBV9
D gene: NA
CDR3 protein: CASSEGGRGNTEAFF
CDR3 DNA: TGTGCCAGCAGCGAGGGGGGGCGAGGGAACACTGAAGCTTTCTTT

clone size: NA
J gene: TRBJ2-7
V gene: TRBV6-5
D gene: NA
CDR3 protein: CASKRWTDEPYEQYF
CDR3 DNA: TGTGCCAGCAAACGATGGACGGACGAGCCCTACGAGCAGTACTTC

clone size: NA
J gene: TRBJ1-2
V gene: TRBV4-1
D gene: NA
CDR3 protein: CASSQDQGVYYGYTF
CDR3 DNA: TGCGCCAGCAGCCAAGATCAAGGGGTGTACTATGGCTACACCTTC

clone size: NA
J gene: TRBJ1-1
V gene: TRBV27
D gene: NA
CDR3 protein: CASKGGGPEAFF
CDR3 DNA: TGTGCCAGCAAGGGCGGGGGCCCCGAAGCTTTCTTT

clone size: few
J gene: TRBJ2-7
V gene: TRBV7-9
D gene: NA
CDR3 protein: CASSSGHEQYF
CDR3 DNA: TGTGCCAGCAGCTCAGGGCACGAGCAGTACTTC

clone size: NA
J gene: TRBJ2-7
V gene: TRBV28
D gene: NA
CDR3 protein: CASSSRYRGGDYEQYF
CDR3 DNA: TGTGCCAGCAGTTCCCGGTACAGGGGAGGGGACTACGAGCAGTACTTC

clone size: NA
J gene: TRBJ1-2
V gene: TRBV4-1
D gene: NA
CDR3 protein: CASSHPPGRRFYGYTF
CDR3 DNA: TGCGCCAGCAGCCATCCGCCGGGACGGAGATTTTATGGCTACACCTTC

clone size: once
J gene: TRBJ2-3
V gene: TRBV12-3/TRBV12-4
D gene: NA
CDR3 protein: CASGNDPTDTQYF
CDR3 DNA: TGTGCCAGCGGTAACGACCCCACAGATACGCAGTATTTT

clone size: once
J gene: TRBJ2-1
V gene: TRBV3-1/TRBV3-2
D gene: TRBD2
CDR3 protein: CASSQGGGTYNEQFF
CDR3 DNA: TGTGCCAGCAGCCAGGGGGGGGGTACCTACAATGAGCAGTTCTTC

clone size: once
J gene: TRBJ2-1
V gene: TRBV9
D gene: NA
CDR3 protein: CASSVGGARVNNEQFF
CDR3 DNA: TGTGCCAGCAGCGTAGGAGGGGCGAGGGTCAACAATGAGCAGTTCTTC